This TCR beta chain was documented in a study of control samples from healthy donors and cancer patients. The CDR3 spans 17 residues. Germline V gene sequence: CDR1 SGDLS, CDR2 YYNGEE. The ends lost 4 bases at V and 2 bases at J; junction bases unmatched: 8. Using immunoSEQ multiplex PCR, the repertoire was profiled, and TCRdb retains in-frame clones only, with some absent. This table has about 160,000 clones, less than 95% appearing once. The clonotype originates from a man aged 60 to 69 with colorectal cancer. The source material was PBMCs. J is TRBJ2-3 and V is TRBV9; 12 positions match TRBD2. CDR3 nucleotides: TGTGCCAGCAGCCCTAGCGGGGGGGCCGAGTTCACAGATACGCAGTATTTT. It is translated as CASSPSGGAEFTDTQYF.